This T cell receptor beta chain was sequenced in a study of metastatic and nonmetastatic thyroid tumors (dated by TCRdb to the early 2020s). Background for the entire study: Repertoires were compared across peripheral blood and tumor or nodule tissue samples from malignant and benign thyroid patients. Broad study findings and their caveats: TCR beta diversity was reported as significantly higher in malignant tumors than in benign nodules, in both blood and tumor samples.

This clone was recorded at least ten times. This clone's antigen is unknown. No base-level quality is on record; no much larger clone is a single base apart. The library was obtained by PCR. TCRdb shows the sequencer as Illumina HiSeq 4000. The TCR beta-chain CDR3 region of each patient was profiled by high-throughput sequencing. The source study handled its data this way. The researchers built a classifier to tell apart papillary thyroid cancer patients with distant metastasis, based on CDR3 differences among clinicopathological groups. The Shannon index was used to assess repertoire diversity, and the Morisita-Horn index was used to assess tumor-blood repertoire similarity. The public reads were reanalyzed by TCRdb: fastp trimming at Q25, MiXCR alignment, in-frame beta chains only. V and J calls and clone size were set by TCRdb, not the authors. The sample table contains 4,500 to 5,500 clones; only one count was recorded for under 25% of them. Roughly a fifth of the sample is taken by the ten largest.

No treatment had been received by any patient before thyroid surgery. Using T-cell receptor beta sequencing, the study looked back at clinical samples from patients collected from 2012 to 2018. The sequencing input was tumor tissue. This receptor was taken from a male donor with papillary thyroid cancer or a benign thyroid nodule (not recorded which). Some clones in this sample may be carry-over from other donors' samples.

The CDR3 protein is CASSPDRAYEQYF. The DNA is TGCGCCAGCAGCCCTGACAGGGCCTACGAGCAGTACTTC. The chain is assembled from TRBV5-1 and TRBJ2-7, and 7 junctional nucleotides match TRBD1. From its cysteine to its phenylalanine, the CDR3 spans 13 amino acids. The entry retains the CDR3 DNA only, 39 bases that are in frame from base 1. Via the germline V gene, CDR1 is SGHRS and CDR2 YFSETQ. Clipping removes 4 bases from V and 2 bases from J, with 3 as the unmatched junction base count.